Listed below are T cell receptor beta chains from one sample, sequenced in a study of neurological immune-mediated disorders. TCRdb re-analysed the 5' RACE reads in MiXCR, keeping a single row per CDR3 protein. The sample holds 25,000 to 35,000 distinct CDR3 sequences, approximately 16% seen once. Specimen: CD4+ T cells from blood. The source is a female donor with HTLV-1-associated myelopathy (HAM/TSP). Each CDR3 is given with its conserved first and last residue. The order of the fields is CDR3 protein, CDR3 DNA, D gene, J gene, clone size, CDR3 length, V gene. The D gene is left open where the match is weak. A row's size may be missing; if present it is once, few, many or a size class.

CDR3: CASSLSAYRDTDTQYF
DNA: TGTGCCAGCAGCTTATCAGCCTACCGGGACACAGATACGCAGTATTTT
D: -
J: TRBJ2-3
size: many
length: 16
V: TRBV7-2

CDR3: CASSHGTECEKLFF
DNA: TGCGCCAGCAGCCACGGGACAGAGTGTGAAAAACTGTTTTTT
D: TRBD1
J: TRBJ1-4
size: -
length: 14
V: TRBV5-1

CDR3: CASSQEGGPAGSYNEQFF
DNA: TGCGCCAGCAGCCAAGAGGGGGGGCCAGCGGGCTCCTACAATGAGCAGTTCTTC
D: -
J: TRBJ2-1
size: medium-sized
length: 18
V: TRBV4-1

CDR3: CASSQGTLLDTEAFF
DNA: TGTGCCAGCAGCCAAGGTACCCTTTTGGACACTGAAGCTTTCTTT
D: -
J: TRBJ1-1
size: many
length: 15
V: TRBV3-1

CDR3: CASSYHREGEQFF
DNA: TGTGCCAGCAGTTACCATAGGGAGGGGGAGCAGTTCTTC
D: TRBD2
J: TRBJ2-1
size: many
length: 13
V: TRBV6-2/TRBV6-3

CDR3: CASSLDRGLGNEQFF
DNA: TGTGCCAGCAGCTTAGATCGAGGTTTGGGCAATGAGCAGTTCTTC
D: -
J: TRBJ2-1
size: many
length: 15
V: TRBV7-2

CDR3: CASREGRNYGYTF
DNA: TGTGCCAGTAGAGAGGGCCGTAACTATGGCTACACCTTC
D: -
J: TRBJ1-2
size: many
length: 13
V: TRBV19

CDR3: CASSPRTDTNYGYTF
DNA: TGCGCCAGCAGCCCCCGCACTGACACCAACTATGGCTACACCTTC
D: -
J: TRBJ1-2
size: many
length: 15
V: TRBV4-1

CDR3: CASSFTGVSTEAFF
DNA: TGTGCCAGCAGCTTCACAGGGGTGAGCACTGAAGCTTTCTTT
D: TRBD1
J: TRBJ1-1
size: many
length: 14
V: TRBV7-9

CDR3: CSARVQDTQYF
DNA: TGCAGTGCTAGGGTCCAAGATACGCAGTATTTT
D: -
J: TRBJ2-3
size: many
length: 11
V: TRBV20-1

CDR3: CASSQDRRNEQFF
DNA: TGTGCCAGCAGCCAAGATAGAAGGAATGAGCAGTTCTTC
D: -
J: TRBJ2-1
size: many
length: 13
V: TRBV3-1

CDR3: CASSQGTGKGGGLTDTQYF
DNA: TGTGCCAGCAGCCAAGGAACCGGAAAGGGCGGGGGGCTCACAGATACGCAGTATTTT
D: TRBD2
J: TRBJ2-3
size: many
length: 19
V: TRBV3-1

CDR3: CSATRDLLYEQYF
DNA: TGCAGTGCGACCCGGGACCTCTTATACGAGCAGTACTTC
D: -
J: TRBJ2-7
size: many
length: 13
V: TRBV20-1

CDR3: CASSLLGPTGELFF
DNA: TGTGCCAGCAGCTTACTAGGTCCAACCGGGGAGCTGTTTTTT
D: -
J: TRBJ2-2
size: many
length: 14
V: TRBV7-2

CDR3: CASSERGDTDTQYF
DNA: TGTGCCAGCAGTGAACGAGGCGACACAGATACGCAGTATTTT
D: -
J: TRBJ2-3
size: -
length: 14
V: TRBV6-2/TRBV6-3

CDR3: CSARDLGQGIWNGYTF
DNA: TGCAGTGCTAGAGATCTTGGACAGGGAATTTGGAATGGCTACACCTTC
D: TRBD1
J: TRBJ1-2
size: -
length: 16
V: TRBV20-1

CDR3: CSGRSRDRGDEQYF
DNA: TGCAGCGGCCGATCCCGGGACAGGGGCGACGAGCAGTACTTC
D: TRBD1
J: TRBJ2-7
size: many
length: 14
V: TRBV29-1

CDR3: CASTSFGTSLSTGELFF
DNA: TGTGCCAGTACCTCCTTCGGGACTTCCTTGAGTACCGGGGAGCTGTTTTTT
D: -
J: TRBJ2-2
size: many
length: 17
V: TRBV19

CDR3: CASSPGQTEETQYF
DNA: TGCGCCAGCAGCCCAGGACAGACCGAAGAGACCCAGTACTTC
D: -
J: TRBJ2-5
size: many
length: 14
V: TRBV5-1

CDR3: CASSRGDGELFF
DNA: TGTGCCAGCAGTCGGGGGGACGGGGAGCTGTTTTTT
D: TRBD2
J: TRBJ2-2
size: many
length: 12
V: TRBV3-1

CDR3: CSARQGQAREKLFF
DNA: TGCAGTGCTAGACAGGGACAGGCGCGAGAAAAACTGTTTTTT
D: TRBD1
J: TRBJ1-4
size: many
length: 14
V: TRBV20-1

CDR3: CASSDAGGPEEQYF
DNA: TGTGCCAGCAGTGACGCGGGAGGGCCGGAAGAGCAGTACTTC
D: TRBD2
J: TRBJ2-7
size: many
length: 14
V: TRBV2

CDR3: CASSDLLIQKPETQYF
DNA: TGCGCCAGCAGTGATCTGCTCATCCAGAAGCCGGAGACCCAGTACTTC
D: -
J: TRBJ2-5
size: many
length: 16
V: TRBV23-1

CDR3: CASSLGGLRNTGELFF
DNA: TGTGCCAGCAGTTTGGGGGGACTAAGAAACACCGGGGAGCTGTTTTTT
D: TRBD2
J: TRBJ2-2
size: many
length: 16
V: TRBV6-2/TRBV6-3

CDR3: CATSDPGTSGSPYQETQYF
DNA: TGTGCCACCAGTGATCCTGGGACTAGCGGGTCTCCCTACCAAGAGACCCAGTACTTC
D: TRBD2
J: TRBJ2-5
size: few
length: 19
V: TRBV24-1

CDR3: CSASGLAGSLEQYF
DNA: TGCAGTGCTAGTGGACTAGCGGGCAGTCTTGAGCAGTACTTC
D: TRBD2
J: TRBJ2-7
size: medium-sized
length: 14
V: TRBV20-1

CDR3: CASSLTGGMETQYF
DNA: TGTGCCAGCAGTTTAACGGGGGGGATGGAGACCCAGTACTTC
D: TRBD2
J: TRBJ2-5
size: many
length: 14
V: TRBV27

CDR3: CASSSLPSTSGGGEQFF
DNA: TGCGCCAGCAGCTCCTTGCCCTCGACTAGCGGGGGGGGTGAGCAGTTCTTC
D: TRBD2
J: TRBJ2-1
size: many
length: 17
V: TRBV5-1

CDR3: CASSQEGGGVVYGYTF
DNA: TGTGCCAGCAGCCAAGAAGGGGGAGGGGTAGTCTATGGCTACACCTTC
D: -
J: TRBJ1-2
size: few
length: 16
V: TRBV4-2

CDR3: CASNLGGGSRTDTQYF
DNA: TGTGCCAGCAATCTTGGGGGCGGGAGTCGCACAGATACGCAGTATTTT
D: -
J: TRBJ2-3
size: few
length: 16
V: TRBV7-8

CDR3: CASSESTGWETQYF
DNA: TGCGCCAGCAGTGAGTCGACAGGGTGGGAGACCCAGTACTTC
D: TRBD1
J: TRBJ2-5
size: many
length: 14
V: TRBV10-1

CDR3: CASSSAKQGMNTEAFF
DNA: TGTGCCAGCAGCTCTGCAAAACAGGGTATGAACACTGAAGCTTTCTTT
D: -
J: TRBJ1-1
size: many
length: 16
V: TRBV5-4

CDR3: CASSAPGRTEAFF
DNA: TGTGCCAGCAGCGCCCCAGGGAGAACTGAAGCTTTCTTT
D: -
J: TRBJ1-1
size: many
length: 13
V: TRBV27

CDR3: CASSLGRGGITNEKLFF
DNA: TGTGCCAGCAGCTTAGGCCGAGGCGGTATTACTAATGAAAAACTGTTTTTT
D: -
J: TRBJ1-4
size: few
length: 17
V: TRBV11-3

CDR3: CSASPGTSLEQYF
DNA: TGCAGTGCTAGCCCCGGGACTAGTCTCGAGCAGTACTTC
D: TRBD2
J: TRBJ2-7
size: many
length: 13
V: TRBV20-1

CDR3: CSASGGGQPQHF
DNA: TGCAGTGCCTCCGGGGGGGGTCAGCCCCAGCATTTT
D: -
J: TRBJ1-5
size: many
length: 12
V: TRBV20-1

CDR3: CSARDSVRTTQETQYF
DNA: TGCAGTGCTAGAGATTCCGTCCGGACAACCCAAGAGACCCAGTACTTC
D: -
J: TRBJ2-5
size: few
length: 16
V: TRBV20-1

CDR3: CASKISGTAYNEQFF
DNA: TGCGCCAGCAAAATTTCCGGGACTGCCTACAATGAGCAGTTCTTC
D: -
J: TRBJ2-1
size: many
length: 15
V: TRBV5-1

CDR3: CSARTPRGGTDTQYF
DNA: TGCAGTGCTAGGACGCCCCGCGGGGGGACAGATACGCAGTATTTT
D: TRBD2
J: TRBJ2-3
size: many
length: 15
V: TRBV20-1

CDR3: CASSLYSGHNEQFF
DNA: TGTGCCAGCAGCTTGTATAGCGGACACAATGAGCAGTTCTTC
D: -
J: TRBJ2-1
size: many
length: 14
V: TRBV5-6